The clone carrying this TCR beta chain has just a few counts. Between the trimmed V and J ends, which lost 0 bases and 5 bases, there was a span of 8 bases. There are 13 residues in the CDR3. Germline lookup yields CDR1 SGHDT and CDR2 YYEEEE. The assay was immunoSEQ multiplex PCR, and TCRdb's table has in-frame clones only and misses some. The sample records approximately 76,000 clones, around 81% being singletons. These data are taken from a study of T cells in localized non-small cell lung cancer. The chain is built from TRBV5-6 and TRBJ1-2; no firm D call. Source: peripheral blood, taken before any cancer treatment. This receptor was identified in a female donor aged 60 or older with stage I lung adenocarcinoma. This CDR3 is CASSLVGRYGYTF. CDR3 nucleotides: TGTGCCAGCAGCTTGGTAGGGCGGTATGGCTACACCTTC.